Listed here are 28 T cell receptor beta chains from one sample, sequenced in a study of identifying expanded T cells in peripheral blood. Assay: immunoSEQ multiplex PCR; the TCRdb copy retains only in-frame clones and omits some. The table includes 70,000 to 95,000 clones, about 90% detected once. Sequenced material: blood. The receptors originated from a person aged 18 to 75 in good health.

The chain employs TRBV6-5 and TRBJ1-6; the match to TRBD1 covers 12 bases. J lost 10 bases, V lost 5 bases, and 3 bases had no gene match. From germline, CDR1 is MNHEY and CDR2 SVGAGI. This CDR3 is built from 14 residues. The CDR3 reads CASSGGTGGSPLHF. In nucleotides, the CDR3 is TGTGCCAGCAGTGGGGGGACAGGGGGCTCACCCCTCCACTTT.

The chain combines TRBV28 with TRBJ1-2, with 10 bases matching TRBD1. V was pared by 6 bases and J by 5 bases, with 6 bases of the junction left unmatched. Germline lookup yields CDR1 MDHEN and CDR2 SYDVKM. The CDR3 consists of 14 residues. The CDR3 region has the DNA TGTGCCAGCAGCCAGACAGGGGGCGGGTATGGCTACACCTTC. As protein: CASSQTGGGYGYTF.

This clone was detected once. This chain links TRBV7-6 with TRBJ2-2; D unclear. Germline V gives CDR1 SGHVS, CDR2 FNYEAQ. The CDR3 runs 13 residues. The germline V and J ends were trimmed by 5 bases and 7 bases, with 11 bases remaining between them. The CDR3 nucleotides read TGTGCCAGCAGCCCAGAGATGGGCGGGGAGCTGTTTTTT. It is translated as CASSPEMGGELFF.

The chain recombines TRBV7-2 with TRBJ2-5, with a tentative D call TRBD1 (5 bases). CDR3 length: 15 amino acids. Germline V CDR1 and CDR2: SGHTA, FQGNSA. The V end lost 1 base, the J end lost 5 bases, and 14 bases lay between the germline ends. CDR3 sequence: CASSLDYRRRETQYF. CDR3 nucleotide sequence: TGTGCCAGCAGCTTAGATTACAGGCGCAGGGAGACCCAGTACTTC.

J is TRBJ2-1 and V is TRBV5-1; 11 bases fit TRBD2. The CDR3 is 16 amino acids. From germline, CDR1 is SGHRS and CDR2 YFSETQ. The V gene end was trimmed by 3 bases and the J gene end by 2 bases; junction bases not matched to a gene: 4. Here the CDR3 DNA reads TGCGCCAGCAGCTCATTTAGCGGGAGGGCCTACAATGAGCAGTTCTTC. It specifies CASSSFSGRAYNEQFF. The variable domain in full, with the rest retrieved from reference TRBV5-1 and TRBJ2-1, is KAGVTQTPRYLIKTRGQQVTLSCSPISGHRSVSWYQQTPGQGLQFLFEYFSETQRNKGNFPGRFSGRQFSNSRSEMNVSTLELGDSALYLCASSSFSGRAYNEQFFGPGTRLTVL.

The chain is built from TRBV13 and TRBJ1-3; TRBD1 might be the D (6 bases). CDR3 length: 19 amino acids. From germline, CDR1 is PRHDT and CDR2 FYEKMQ (reference sequence). Trimming cost V 10 bases and J 4 bases, with 32 bases left between them. The CDR3 loop reads CATAQNSGTTTREGNTIYF. The DNA for the CDR3 is TGTGCCACCGCCCAAAACTCCGGGACAACCACTCGTGAAGGAAACACCATATATTTT.

The chain is built from TRBV6-6 and TRBJ2-2; TRBD1 matches 7 bases. Germline values: CDR1 MNHNY, CDR2 SVGAGI (reference sequence). With 10 bases clipped from V and 8 bases from J, the junction kept 16 bases outside the gene matches. The CDR3 has 15 residues. The CDR3 DNA sequence: TGTGCCACCCTACCTACGGGGACAGTTTCTGGGGAGCTGTTTTTT. Protein product: CATLPTGTVSGELFF.

The chain is built from TRBV6-5 and TRBJ1-4; possible D gene TRBD1, 6 bases. There are 13 residues in the CDR3. Trimming stripped 0 bases from V and 12 bases from J, with 11 bases between. The germline V gene encodes CDR1 MNHEY and CDR2 SVGAGI. The CDR3 nucleotides are TGTGCCAGCAGTTACTCGGGGGCAAGTGAACTGTTTTTT. Translation gives CASSYSGASELFF.

V is TRBV5-4 and J is TRBJ2-3; possible D gene TRBD1, 6 bases. CDR3 length equals 15 residues. Per the germline V gene, CDR1 is SGHNT and CDR2 is YYREEE (reference sequence). V was clipped by 4 bases and J by 0 bases, with 12 bases between them. The CDR3, as DNA: TGTGCCAGCAGCCTGGGGCAGGGGAGCACAGATACGCAGTATTTT. The encoded protein is CASSLGQGSTDTQYF.

The V and J genes are TRBV2 and TRBJ1-5; perhaps TRBD1 as D (6 bases). The V end was cut by 5 bases, the J end by 7 bases, with 9 bases between. Germline V CDR1 and CDR2: SNHLY, FYNNEI. The CDR3 runs 12 residues. This CDR3 is CASSRQDQPQHF. The CDR3 DNA is TGTGCCAGCAGTCGACAGGACCAGCCCCAGCATTTT.

The CDR3 nucleotides read TGTGCCAGCAGCTTAGTTAGGTCTCAGCCCCAGCATTTT. It translates to CASSLVRSQPQHF. The gene calls are TRBV7-8 and TRBJ1-5; D call uncertain. With 1 base removed from V and 6 bases from J, the gap between germline ends came to 7 bases. From germline, CDR1 is SGHVS and CDR2 FQNEAQ. The CDR3 totals 13 residues. Together with reference TRBV7-8 and TRBJ1-5, the CDR3 gives the full variable domain: GAGVSQSPRYKVAKRGQDVALRCDPISGHVSLFWYQQALGQGPEFLTYFQNEAQLDKSGLPSDRFFAERPEGSVSTLKIQRTQQEDSAVYLCASSLVRSQPQHFGDGTRLSIL.

The chain has TRBV7-2 and TRBJ2-1; possible D gene TRBD2, 5 bases. The ends were cut back, 5 bases at V and 7 bases at J, with 18 bases in the middle. The germline V gene has CDR1 SGHTA and CDR2 FQGNSA. This CDR3 region has 15 residues. CDR3: CASSLDYRGVNEQFF. DNA of the CDR3: TGTGCCAGCAGCCTCGACTATCGTGGTGTGAATGAGCAGTTCTTC.

This rearrangement joins TRBV10-2 to TRBJ2-1; 7 bases align to TRBD2. CDR3 length equals 14 residues. The ends lost 5 bases at V and 5 bases at J; junction bases unmatched: 6. From germline, CDR1 is WSHSY and CDR2 SAAADI. The CDR3 DNA sequence: TGCGCCAGCAGTCCGGGGGGTCCTAACAATGAGCAGTTCTTC. It is translated as CASSPGGPNNEQFF.

CDR3 residues: CASSYGQGTYNEQFF. The CDR3 DNA reads TGTGCCAGCAGCTACGGACAGGGTACCTACAATGAGCAGTTCTTC. V and J are TRBV7-7 and TRBJ2-1; 8 bases line up with TRBD1. This CDR3 is 15 amino acids long. The V gene's germline CDR1 is SSHAT and CDR2 FNYEAQ (reference sequence). V trimming: 4 bases; J trimming: 2 bases; junction bases outside the gene matches: 4.

The chain is built from TRBV5-1 and TRBJ1-1; D is perhaps TRBD1 (6 bases). Trimming left V 4 bases short and J 1 base short, with 11 bases between. Per the germline V gene, CDR1 is SGHRS and CDR2 is YFSETQ. The CDR3 is 14 residues long. For the CDR3, the DNA is TGCGCCAGCAGCCGCGGACAGCAGAACACTGAAGCTTTCTTT. Translated: CASSRGQQNTEAFF. The full variable domain, in which reference TRBV5-1 and TRBJ1-1 provide the parts outside the CDR3, is KAGVTQTPRYLIKTRGQQVTLSCSPISGHRSVSWYQQTPGQGLQFLFEYFSETQRNKGNFPGRFSGRQFSNSRSEMNVSTLELGDSALYLCASSRGQQNTEAFFGQGTRLTVV.

This clone has more than one count but fewer than ten. The rearrangement joins TRBV21-1 to TRBJ2-3; the DNA was not compared with TRBD1, the D call given in the table. TRBV21-1 is a documented pseudogene. The CDR3 covers 16 residues. The CDR3 sequence: CASSKVGQASTDTQYF. In DNA, the CDR3 is TGTGCCAGCAGCAAAGTCGGACAAGCTAGCACAGATACGCAGTATTTT.

Comments on this clone: One end of the junction varies from germline; a read error may be responsible. The chain links TRBV5-4 to TRBJ2-7; the D gene is possibly TRBD2 (6 bases). The CDR3 runs 15 residues. Per the germline V gene, CDR1 is SGHNT and CDR2 is YYREEE (reference sequence). This chain's CDR3 is CASSQEWASAYEQYF. CDR3 coding DNA: TGCGCCAGCAGCCAAGAGTGGGCTAGCGCCTACGAGCAGTACTTC. Supplemented by reference TRBV5-4 and TRBJ2-7, the full variable domain reads ETGVTQSPTHLIKTRGQQVTLRCSSQSGHNTVSWYQQALGQGPQFIFQYYREEENGRGNFPPRFSGLQFPNYSSELNVNALELDDSALYLCASSQEWASAYEQYFGPGTRLTVT.

The V gene is TRBV6-1, the J gene TRBJ2-7; no definite D call. This CDR3 has 12 amino acids. With 3 bases removed from V and 4 bases from J, the gap between germline ends came to 7 bases. CDR1 and CDR2 (germline): MNHNS, SASEGT. CDR3 bases: TGTGCCAGCAGTGATCAAGGATACGAGCAGTACTTC. This sequence encodes CASSDQGYEQYF.

J is TRBJ2-7 and V is TRBV5-1; the match to TRBD1 covers 10 bases. The CDR3 totals 15 residues. V lost 0 bases, J lost 2 bases, and 2 bases stayed unmatched. Germline V gene lookup returns CDR1 SGHRS and CDR2 YFSETQ. Here the CDR3 DNA reads TGCGCCAGCAGCTTGGAGGGGACAGGGGCCTACGAGCAGTACTTC. It codes for CASSLEGTGAYEQYF. Full variable domain (rest looked up from reference TRBV5-1 and TRBJ2-7): KAGVTQTPRYLIKTRGQQVTLSCSPISGHRSVSWYQQTPGQGLQFLFEYFSETQRNKGNFPGRFSGRQFSNSRSEMNVSTLELGDSALYLCASSLEGTGAYEQYFGPGTRLTVT.

This clone is a singleton in its sample. The CDR3 region has the DNA TGTGCCAGTAGGGAGAGACGTTCGGGCAATCAGCCCCAGCATTTT. It encodes CASRERRSGNQPQHF. V and J are TRBV19 and TRBJ1-5; D is unresolved. The CDR3 totals 15 residues. CDR1 is LNHDA and CDR2 is SQIVND in the germline V gene (reference sequence). V was pared by 6 bases and J by 2 bases, with 14 bases between. Drawing the rest from reference TRBV19 and TRBJ1-5, the complete variable domain is DGGITQSPKYLFRKEGQNVTLSCEQNLNHDAMYWYRQDPGQGLRLIYYSQIVNDFQKGDIAEGYSVSREKKESFPLTVTSAQKNPTAFYLCASRERRSGNQPQHFGDGTRLSIL.

This rearrangement joins TRBV6-1 to TRBJ2-7, with 7 bases fitting TRBD1. The germline CDR1 and CDR2 sequences are MNHNS and SASEGT. V was pared by 1 base and J by 2 bases, with 2 bases of the junction left unmatched. CDR3 length: 14 amino acids. As DNA, the CDR3 is TGTGCCAGCAGTGAAGGGACAGGTGCCTACGAGCAGTACTTC. Translating it yields CASSEGTGAYEQYF.

The V call is TRBV6-1, the J call TRBJ1-3; no clear D. Germline-derived CDR1 and CDR2 are MNHNS and SASEGT. The CDR3 sequence is 15 residues long. Between the trimmed V and J ends, which lost 2 bases and 0 bases, there was a span of 8 bases. CDR3 bases: TGTGCCAGCAGTGAACAGGCGGGCTCTGGAAACACCATATATTTT. Protein product: CASSEQAGSGNTIYF.

This chain joins TRBV27 and TRBJ2-7; 7 positions agree with TRBD1. The CDR3 is 14 residues long. The V gene's germline CDR1 is MNHEY and CDR2 SMNVEV (reference sequence). The V and J ends lost 3 bases and 2 bases, in that order; junction bases with no gene match: 4. The CDR3 protein is CASSFDRVAYEQYF. As DNA, the CDR3 is TGTGCCAGCAGTTTCGACAGGGTAGCCTACGAGCAGTACTTC.

This clone was found once. The chain carries TRBV15 and TRBJ1-2; 9 positions agree with TRBD1. This CDR3 is 17 amino acids long. V shed 1 base and J 8 bases; nucleotides not matched to a gene: 14. The germline V gene encodes CDR1 LNHNV and CDR2 YYDKDF (reference sequence). CDR3 protein: CATSRGLQGADGRGYTF. CDR3 bases: TGTGCCACCAGCAGAGGTCTACAGGGGGCGGACGGACGGGGCTACACCTTC.

This clone appeared once. V gene TRBV7-7 combines with J gene TRBJ2-1; 8 bases agree with TRBD2. The J segment lost 6 bases and the V segment lost 4 bases, leaving 8 bases of the junction unmatched. Germline loops: CDR1 SSHAT, CDR2 FNYEAQ (reference sequence). The CDR3 extends over 15 amino acids. The CDR3 DNA sequence: TGTGCCAGCAGCTCTGGTAGCGGGAACCTCAATGAGCAGTTCTTC. Protein sequence: CASSSGSGNLNEQFF.

This rearrangement joins TRBV30 to TRBJ1-2; unclear D gene. The CDR3 is 12 amino acids. Trimming shortened V by 3 bases and J by 1 base, and 6 bases separated the two germline ends. Germline CDR1 and CDR2: GTSNPN and SVGIG (reference sequence). CDR3 DNA sequence: TGTGCCTGGAGCGGCGGTAACTATGGCTACACCTTC. Encoded protein: CAWSGGNYGYTF. Full variable domain (outside the CDR3, taken from reference TRBV30 and TRBJ1-2): SQTIHQWPATLVQPVGSPLSLECTVEGTSNPNLYWYRQAAGRGLQLLFYSVGIGQISSEVPQNLSASRPQDRQFILSSKKLLLSDSGFYLCAWSGGNYGYTFGSGTRLTVV.

This chain links TRBV20-1 with TRBJ1-1, with D hard to call. The germline V gene has CDR1 DFQATT and CDR2 SNEGSKA (reference sequence). The V gene lost 4 bases and the J gene lost 3 bases, with 6 bases spanning the gap. The CDR3 covers 11 residues. CDR3 bases: TGCAGTGCTACCGCGGACACTGAAGCTTTCTTT. Translating gives CSATADTEAFF.

V and J are TRBV4-1 and TRBJ1-5; the D gene is possibly TRBD1 (6 bases). The germline V gene encodes CDR1 MGHRA and CDR2 YSYEKL. This CDR3 region has 16 residues. V was trimmed by 0 bases and J by 2 bases, leaving 11 bases between them. CDR3 DNA: TGCGCCAGCAGCCAAGAGGGGGCAGGTGGCAATCAGCCCCAGCATTTT. Amino acids: CASSQEGAGGNQPQHF.